These 24 T cell receptor beta chains were all obtained from the same sample, sequenced in a study of cytomegalovirus exposure and HLA in healthy donors. PCR used 60 Vbeta primers and 13 Jbeta primers. The assay was immunoSEQ multiplex PCR, and TCRdb's table has in-frame clones only and misses some. The table records 90,000 to 110,000 clones, 12% of them present only once. Material: PBMCs. Receptor source: a middle-aged man in good health and CMV-seropositive.

This clone was seen once. This rearrangement joins TRBV2 to TRBJ2-3, with TRBD2 identical over 14 bases. The CDR3 covers 14 residues. Germline CDR1 SNHLY, CDR2 FYNNEI. With V trimmed by 9 bases and J by 4 bases, 3 bases remained unmatched. For the CDR3, the DNA is TGTGCCAGGGGACTAGCGGGAGCGGCAGATACGCAGTATTTT. Amino acid sequence: CARGLAGAADTQYF.

This clone was seen a few times. J is TRBJ1-2 and V is TRBV19; possibly TRBD1 for D (5 bases). The CDR3 is 13 amino acids. Trimming shortened V by 2 bases and J by 4 bases, and 8 bases separated the two germline ends. CDR1 is LNHDA and CDR2 is SQIVND in the germline V gene (reference sequence). The CDR3 spells CASSISRAYGYTF. CDR3 in DNA: TGTGCCAGTAGTATATCCAGGGCCTATGGCTACACCTTC.

This chain connects TRBV4-3 to TRBJ1-5; D gene ambiguous. The V gene lost 0 bases and the J gene lost 5 bases, with 20 bases spanning the gap. The CDR3 contains 18 residues. The germline V gene encodes CDR1 LGHNA and CDR2 YSLEER. The CDR3 protein is CASSQDGVWGSGDQPQHF. CDR3 DNA sequence: TGCGCCAGCAGCCAAGACGGGGTCTGGGGATCGGGTGATCAGCCCCAGCATTTT.

In its sample, this clone was seen a few times. The chain couples TRBV10-3 to TRBJ2-5, with 9 bases aligning to TRBD1. V lost 6 bases to trimming and J lost 5 bases; unmatched junction nucleotides: 13. The CDR3 has 16 amino acids. Germline V gives CDR1 ENHRY, CDR2 SYGVKD. CDR3 protein: CAISALGTGLRETQYF. CDR3 nucleotides: TGTGCCATCAGCGCCCTGGGGACAGGGTTGAGGGAGACCCAGTACTTC.

The chain joins TRBV6-5 to TRBJ2-7; D is undetermined. With 7 bases removed from V and 0 bases from J, the gap between germline ends came to 10 bases. This CDR3 region has 13 residues. Germline values: CDR1 MNHEY, CDR2 SVGAGI. The CDR3 loop reads CASTRGISYEQYF. CDR3 coding DNA: TGTGCCAGCACCCGCGGAATCTCCTACGAGCAGTACTTC.

The chain couples TRBV2 to TRBJ2-2; 10 nucleotides match TRBD2. Looked up from germline, CDR1 is SNHLY and CDR2 is FYNNEI. The trim removed 4 bases at V and 6 bases at J, leaving 5 bases unmatched. The CDR3 loop spans 15 amino acids. The CDR3 region has the DNA TGTGCCAGCAGTGGTCTAGCGGGAGAGGCCGGGGAGCTGTTTTTT. As protein: CASSGLAGEAGELFF.

The rearrangement uses TRBV27 and TRBJ2-7, with 12 nucleotides matching TRBD1. This CDR3 contains 14 residues. Germline V gene data show CDR1 as MNHEY and CDR2 as SMNVEV (reference sequence). The V segment lost 5 bases and the J segment 6 bases; nucleotides outside the gene matches: 5. In DNA, the CDR3 is TGTGCCAGCAGTGGGGGACAGGGGGCCAGCGAGCAGTACTTC. Residues: CASSGGQGASEQYF.

This clone came up a few times. The chain has TRBV30 and TRBJ1-1; no reliable D call. Germline assignment: CDR1 GTSNPN and CDR2 SVGIG (reference sequence). V dropped 3 bases and J dropped 2 bases, with 10 bases sitting between them. The CDR3 is 13 amino acids. Here the CDR3 reads CAWSVSLNTEAFF. The CDR3 nucleotides are TGTGCCTGGAGCGTAAGCCTAAACACTGAAGCTTTCTTT.

This clone was detected a few times. This chain links TRBV2 with TRBJ1-1; D is uncertain. The V end lost 4 bases, the J end lost 2 bases, and 11 bases lay between the germline ends. CDR1 is SNHLY and CDR2 is FYNNEI in the germline V gene. The CDR3 covers 14 residues. The CDR3 DNA reads as TGTGCCAGCAGTGTGAATACGGGAAACACTGAAGCTTTCTTT. It is translated as CASSVNTGNTEAFF.

J is TRBJ1-1 and V is TRBV2; 7 nucleotides line up with TRBD1. The CDR3 is made up of 14 amino acids. In germline, CDR1 is SNHLY, CDR2 FYNNEI. V was clipped by 7 bases and J by 4 bases; unmatched bases: 9. CDR3 DNA: TGTGCCAGCATTAACAGGGGAGGTATCACTGAAGCTTTCTTT. Its protein product is CASINRGGITEAFF.

This clone was picked up a small number of times. V is TRBV7-9 and J is TRBJ1-2; 7 nucleotides agree with TRBD1. V lost 1 base to trimming and J lost 4 bases; unmatched junction nucleotides: 6. The CDR3 is 15 amino acids. Germline-derived CDR1 and CDR2 are SEHNR and FQNEAQ (reference sequence). This CDR3 reads CASSLVGGGSYGYTF. CDR3 sequence (DNA): TGTGCCAGCAGCTTAGTAGGGGGCGGATCCTATGGCTACACCTTC.

There are a few counts of this clone. The rearrangement links TRBV30 to TRBJ1-4, with 7 positions matching TRBD1. From germline, CDR1 is GTSNPN and CDR2 SVGIG (reference sequence). The CDR3 consists of 16 residues. With V trimmed by 7 bases and J by 0 bases, 11 bases remained unmatched. Here the CDR3 reads CASKARQGSTNEKLFF. DNA for the CDR3: TGTGCCTCAAAGGCCAGACAGGGATCAACTAATGAAAAACTGTTTTTT. The full variable domain, with the rest looked up from reference TRBV30 and TRBJ1-4, is SQTIHQWPATLVQPVGSPLSLECTVEGTSNPNLYWYRQAAGRGLQLLFYSVGIGQISSEVPQNLSASRPQDRQFILSSKKLLLSDSGFYLCASKARQGSTNEKLFFGSGTQLSVL.

This clone was observed a handful of times. The V gene is TRBV29-1, the J gene TRBJ2-2; TRBD1 matches 10 bases. The J segment lost 3 bases and the V segment lost 7 bases, leaving 5 bases of the junction unmatched. CDR1 is SQVTM, CDR2 ANQGSEA, per germline. The CDR3 runs 14 residues. The CDR3 DNA follows: TGCAGCGCACCCGGGACAGGGGACACCGGGGAGCTGTTTTTT. Amino acids: CSAPGTGDTGELFF.

The V call is TRBV28, the J call TRBJ2-7, with TRBD2 as a possible D gene (5 bases). V was shortened by 6 bases and J by 0 bases, with 21 bases between the two germline ends. CDR1 is MDHEN and CDR2 is SYDVKM in the germline V gene. This CDR3 region has 17 residues. The CDR3 spells CASRGYNVGGSSYEQYF. The CDR3 coding sequence is TGTGCCAGCAGGGGATACAATGTAGGTGGGAGCTCCTACGAGCAGTACTTC.

The V and J genes are TRBV7-6 and TRBJ1-2, with a weak D call TRBD1 (6 bases). This CDR3 is built from 13 residues. The germline V and J ends were trimmed by 4 bases and 4 bases, with 10 bases remaining between them. Germline assignment: CDR1 SGHVS and CDR2 FNYEAQ. CDR3 bases: TGTGCCAGCAGCTCCGGACAGCTCTATGGCTACACCTTC. The encoded protein is CASSSGQLYGYTF.

This clone turned up a few times. The chain employs TRBV25-1 and TRBJ2-6; D remains ambiguous. The CDR3 length is 13 residues. Trimming removed 7 bases from V and 0 bases from J, with 4 bases in between. Germline V gene data show CDR1 as MGHDK and CDR2 as SYGVNS. In DNA, the CDR3 is TGTGCCAGCATAAACTCTGGGGCCAACGTCCTGACTTTC. This gives the protein CASINSGANVLTF.

A few counts support this clone. The rearrangement uses TRBV6-1 and TRBJ2-1; 14 nucleotides line up with TRBD2. CDR1 and CDR2 (germline): MNHNS, SASEGT. This CDR3 is 15 amino acids long. V trimming: 6 bases; J trimming: 6 bases; junction bases outside the gene matches: 4. The CDR3 sequence: CASRETSGRGNEQFF. The DNA for the CDR3 is TGTGCCAGCAGGGAGACTAGCGGGAGGGGCAATGAGCAGTTCTTC.

V and J are TRBV7-2 and TRBJ2-7; D is possibly TRBD1 (6 bases). Trimming stripped 5 bases from V and 2 bases from J, with 13 bases between. The CDR3 runs to 14 residues. Germline assignment: CDR1 SGHTA and CDR2 FQGNSA. The CDR3 DNA is TGTGCCAGCAGCCTCCAGGGGTTGGCCTACGAGCAGTACTTC. Translated: CASSLQGLAYEQYF.

This chain connects TRBV9 to TRBJ2-5; tentative D call: TRBD2 (6 bases). Germline assignment: CDR1 SGDLS and CDR2 YYNGEE. Trimming cost V 0 bases and J 5 bases, with 11 bases left between them. CDR3 length equals 14 residues. The chain's CDR3 is CASSVAVGGETQYF. Here the CDR3 DNA reads TGTGCCAGCAGCGTAGCAGTCGGAGGGGAGACCCAGTACTTC. Full variable domain (rest looked up from reference TRBV9 and TRBJ2-5): DSGVTQTPKHLITATGQRVTLRCSPRSGDLSVYWYQQSLDQGLQFLIQYYNGEERAKGNILERFSAQQFPDLHSELNLSSLELGDSALYFCASSVAVGGETQYFGPGTRLLVL.

This clone has ten or more counts. The rearrangement uses TRBV15 and TRBJ2-6, with TRBD2 as a possible D gene (7 bases). This CDR3 spans 17 amino acids. The germline CDR1 and CDR2 sequences are LNHNV and YYDKDF (reference sequence). Trimming removed 5 bases at V and 4 bases at J, with 18 bases between. The DNA for the CDR3 is TGTGCCACCAGCTGGGGGGGGCCAGGGGACGGGGCCAACGTCCTGACTTTC. Its translation is CATSWGGPGDGANVLTF.

The chain has TRBV6-5 and TRBJ2-3; 8 bases align to TRBD2. Unmatched junction bases numbered 4, after V lost 8 bases and J lost 3 bases. The CDR3 loop spans 13 amino acids. Germline CDR1 MNHEY, CDR2 SVGAGI. The CDR3 reads CASSPSGTDTQYF. Written as DNA, the CDR3 is TGTGCCAGCTCGCCTAGCGGGACAGATACGCAGTATTTT.

The rearrangement uses TRBV7-2 and TRBJ1-2; TRBD1 might be the D (6 bases). Germline loops: CDR1 SGHTA, CDR2 FQGNSA. Trimming cost V 2 bases and J 7 bases, with 20 bases left between them. This CDR3 has 16 amino acids. The CDR3 sequence: CASSLKSGAERSGYTF. For the CDR3, the DNA is TGTGCCAGCAGCTTAAAGTCAGGGGCGGAGAGAAGTGGCTACACCTTC.

This clone was detected a few times. The chain links TRBV14 to TRBJ1-3; the D gene is possibly TRBD1 (5 bases). V lost 0 bases to trimming and J lost 4 bases, with 10 bases between them. The germline CDR1 and CDR2 sequences are SGHDN and FVKESK. This CDR3 is built from 15 residues. Here the CDR3 DNA reads TGTGCCAGCAGCCAAGATTGGGGCCCAGGAAACACCATATATTTT. This codes for CASSQDWGPGNTIYF.

The rearrangement links TRBV5-1 to TRBJ2-3; TRBD2 matches at 11 bases. CDR1 and CDR2 (germline): SGHRS, YFSETQ. The CDR3 totals 15 residues. The V and J ends lost 4 bases and 7 bases, in that order; junction bases with no gene match: 8. CDR3 loop: CASSKTSGMLNTQYF. CDR3 DNA sequence: TGCGCCAGCAGCAAGACTAGCGGGATGTTAAATACGCAGTATTTT.